These 28 T cell receptor beta chains were sequenced from one sample in a study of T cell changes during pregnancy in multiple sclerosis (dated by TCRdb to the late 2010s). The method behind the library was the immunoSEQ multiplex PCR assay. Drawn from immuneACCESS, this table holds only the in-frame rearrangements with V and J called that TCRdb kept. Clones are partly lost; checked studies trace under half to an unresolved V gene and leave the rest unexplained. The sample data list tens of thousands of clones, and approximately 92% of these were observed just once. The ten largest clonotypes hold roughly 2% of the sample. The sample consisted of peripheral blood, taken in the second trimester of pregnancy. The receptors come from a female donor with multiple sclerosis, enrolled in a pregnancy study.

The chain recombines TRBV5-1 with TRBJ1-2, with a possible D match to TRBD1 (5 bases). Trimming shortened V by 4 bases and J by 4 bases, and 11 bases separated the two germline ends. This CDR3 has 13 residues. Germline values: CDR1 SGHRS, CDR2 YFSETQ. The CDR3 is CASSPDSAYGYTF. The CDR3 coding sequence is TGCGCCAGCAGCCCTGACAGCGCCTATGGCTACACCTTC.

This sequence joins TRBV6-5 and TRBJ1-1; D gene unclear. Deletions cut 4 bases from V and 0 bases from J, with 6 bases between. CDR3 length: 13 residues. CDR1 and CDR2 (germline): MNHEY, SVGAGI. The CDR3, as DNA: TGTGCCAGCAGTTTCGCGGTGAACACTGAAGCTTTCTTT. Residues: CASSFAVNTEAFF.

For this clone: A junction boundary mismatches the germline segment, possibly from a read error. The V gene is TRBV6-5, the J gene TRBJ2-1, with 7 nucleotides matching TRBD2. This CDR3 spans 12 amino acids. CDR1 is MNHEY and CDR2 is SVGAGI in the germline V gene. This CDR3 reads CASSAVGGREVF. The CDR3 region has the DNA TGTGCCAGCAGTGCCGTGGGCGGGAGAGAGGTCTTC.

The gene calls are TRBV30 and TRBJ2-6; no reliable D call. The germline V gene has CDR1 GTSNPN and CDR2 SVGIG (reference sequence). The V and J ends lost 7 bases and 0 bases respectively, with 10 bases between them. The CDR3 runs to 14 residues. The CDR3 nucleotides are TGTGCCTCCACCCCCGGCTCTGGGGCCAACGTCCTGACTTTC. As protein: CASTPGSGANVLTF.

The gene calls are TRBV9 and TRBJ1-3; 7 bases fit TRBD1. The CDR3 totals 17 residues. In germline, CDR1 is SGDLS, CDR2 YYNGEE. V lost 4 bases and J lost 0; bases outside the gene matches: 10. This chain's CDR3 is CASSPTLGQNSGNTIYF. The DNA for the CDR3 is TGTGCCAGCAGCCCCACACTGGGACAGAACTCTGGAAACACCATATATTTT. The complete variable domain, with remaining parts taken from reference TRBV9 and TRBJ1-3, reads DSGVTQTPKHLITATGQRVTLRCSPRSGDLSVYWYQQSLDQGLQFLIQYYNGEERAKGNILERFSAQQFPDLHSELNLSSLELGDSALYFCASSPTLGQNSGNTIYFGEGSWLTVV.

CDR3: CASSFLQENTEAFF. The CDR3 bases are TGCGCCAGCAGTTTTCTACAGGAGAACACTGAAGCTTTCTTT. The rearrangement uses TRBV5-1 and TRBJ1-1, with TRBD1 as a possible D gene (5 bases). CDR1 is SGHRS and CDR2 is YFSETQ in the germline V gene. The CDR3 has 14 residues. Trimming shortened V by 5 bases and J by 1 base, and 12 bases separated the two germline ends.

This chain links TRBV19 with TRBJ1-4, with D possibly being TRBD1 (6 bases). In germline, CDR1 is LNHDA, CDR2 SQIVND (reference sequence). Trimming stripped 8 bases from V and 8 bases from J, with 15 bases between. CDR3 size: 13 residues. The CDR3 coding sequence is TGTGCCAGTGCGGGGGGGGCAGGAGAAAAACTGTTTTTT. Residues: CASAGGAGEKLFF.

This chain uses TRBV2 with TRBJ1-5, with D unresolved. The CDR3 spans 17 residues. V dropped 6 bases and J dropped 3 bases, with 21 bases sitting between them. The germline V gene has CDR1 SNHLY and CDR2 FYNNEI. DNA for the CDR3: TGTGCCAGCAGCCTTGAACACCTGAGGGTTACCAATCAGCCCCAGCATTTT. Translated, it gives CASSLEHLRVTNQPQHF.

This chain connects TRBV19 to TRBJ2-3, with 7 bases identical to TRBD1. There are 16 residues in the CDR3. With V trimmed by 5 bases and J by 8 bases, 16 bases remained unmatched. Germline assignment: CDR1 LNHDA and CDR2 SQIVND (reference sequence). The CDR3 here is CASSPQTGTSRGTQYF. In DNA form, the CDR3 reads TGTGCCAGTAGTCCCCAGACAGGGACGAGCAGGGGTACGCAGTATTTT.

The rearrangement links TRBV28 to TRBJ2-5; no firm D call. This CDR3 has 12 residues. Trimming cost V 2 bases and J 5 bases, with 6 bases left between them. Per the germline V gene, CDR1 is MDHEN and CDR2 is SYDVKM. Here the CDR3 DNA reads TGTGCCAGCAGTTTAATTCAGGAGACCCAGTACTTC. Amino acid sequence: CASSLIQETQYF.

CDR3 sequence reads: CASTSDRVGVNTEAFF. The CDR3 region has the DNA TGTGCCAGCACATCCGACAGGGTGGGGGTGAACACTGAAGCTTTCTTT. The rearrangement uses TRBV2 and TRBJ1-1, with 7 nucleotides matching TRBD1. The CDR3 runs 16 residues. V shed 7 bases, J shed 0 bases, and the junction held 11 bases outside the gene matches. The germline CDR1 and CDR2 sequences are SNHLY and FYNNEI.

The V gene is TRBV4-1, the J gene TRBJ2-7, with a possible D match to TRBD1 (6 bases). V was pared by 1 base and J by 2 bases, with 15 bases between. The CDR3 loop spans 16 amino acids. Germline CDR1 reads MGHRA; CDR2 reads YSYEKL. CDR3 region: CASSQAPLGATYEQYF. For the CDR3, the DNA is TGCGCCAGCAGCCAAGCCCCTTTGGGGGCGACCTACGAGCAGTACTTC.

This rearrangement joins TRBV30 to TRBJ2-7, with D possibly matching TRBD2 (6 bases). Deletions cut 4 bases from V and 3 bases from J, with 13 bases between. Germline CDR1 and CDR2: GTSNPN and SVGIG (reference sequence). The CDR3 is made up of 13 amino acids. In DNA form, the CDR3 reads TGTGCCTGGACCCAGCGGGCCGTCTACGAGCAGTACTTC. It specifies CAWTQRAVYEQYF.

The chain carries TRBV19 and TRBJ2-1; 9 bases agree with TRBD2. The ends lost 10 bases at V and 7 bases at J; junction bases unmatched: 14. The CDR3 is made up of 15 amino acids. CDR1 is LNHDA, CDR2 SQIVND, per germline (reference sequence). The CDR3 DNA reads as TGTGCCACCTCTGACCCGCCTAGCGGGATTAATGAGCAGTTCTTC. Translated: CATSDPPSGINEQFF.

The chain combines TRBV6-1 with TRBJ2-7; perhaps TRBD1 as D (5 bases). The V and J ends lost 6 bases and 2 bases respectively, with 11 bases between them. CDR3 length equals 13 residues. Germline lookup yields CDR1 MNHNS and CDR2 SASEGT. In nucleotides, the CDR3 is TGTGCCAGCAGCCCTCGACAGACCTACGAGCAGTACTTC. Its translation is CASSPRQTYEQYF.

This clone was seen a single time. This sequence joins TRBV28 and TRBJ2-1; the D gene is possibly TRBD1 (5 bases). Germline V gene lookup returns CDR1 MDHEN and CDR2 SYDVKM. Trimming shortened V by 6 bases and J by 4 bases, and 10 bases separated the two germline ends. This CDR3 has 13 amino acids. The CDR3 loop is CASRGRLYNEQFF. The CDR3 DNA reads TGTGCCAGCAGGGGGCGATTATACAATGAGCAGTTCTTC.

The V call is TRBV7-2, the J call TRBJ2-7; 12 bases agree with TRBD2. Losses at the gene ends were 5 bases for V and 7 bases for J; bases not matched to a gene: 9. CDR3 length: 15 amino acids. The V gene's germline CDR1 is SGHTA and CDR2 FQGNSA. The CDR3 protein is CASSTSGGTSKEQYF. CDR3 nucleotide sequence: TGTGCCAGCAGCACTAGCGGGGGGACCTCTAAGGAGCAGTACTTC.

The chain recombines TRBV7-3 with TRBJ2-3; 7 nucleotides agree with TRBD1. CDR1 is SGHTA and CDR2 is FQGTGA in the germline V gene. V dropped 5 bases and J dropped 2; count of bases not matched to a gene: 7. There are 15 residues in the CDR3. CDR3 DNA sequence: TGTGCCAGCAGCCCAACAGGGGAGATCACAGATACGCAGTATTTT. As protein: CASSPTGEITDTQYF. The whole variable domain, filled in from reference TRBV7-3 and TRBJ2-3, reads GAGVSQTPSNKVTEKGKYVELRCDPISGHTALYWYRQSLGQGPEFLIYFQGTGAADDSGLPNDRFFAVRPEGSVSTLKIQRTERGDSAVYLCASSPTGEITDTQYFGPGTRLTVL.

The rearrangement uses TRBV5-6 and TRBJ2-1; 9 bases are shared with TRBD1. Per the germline V gene, CDR1 is SGHDT and CDR2 is YYEEEE. Trimming removed 0 bases from V and 6 bases from J; junction bases left unmatched: 1. The CDR3 covers 14 residues. This CDR3 reads CASSLGTGANEQFF. The CDR3 nucleotides read TGTGCCAGCAGCTTGGGGACAGGGGCCAATGAGCAGTTCTTC.

This chain links TRBV27 with TRBJ1-5, with D possibly matching TRBD1 (5 bases). The germline V gene has CDR1 MNHEY and CDR2 SMNVEV (reference sequence). V lost 8 bases, J lost 0 bases, and 17 bases lay in between. CDR3 length: 16 amino acids. CDR3 in DNA: TGTGCCAGCGGATTGGGAGGGGCTTATAGCAATCAGCCCCAGCATTTT. As protein: CASGLGGAYSNQPQHF.

The chain joins TRBV27 to TRBJ2-1; 9 nucleotides line up with TRBD1. CDR1 is MNHEY and CDR2 is SMNVEV in the germline V gene (reference sequence). J gave up 8 bases and V 6 bases, and 11 bases lay outside the gene matches. The CDR3 is made up of 15 amino acids. Written as DNA, the CDR3 is TGTGCCAGCAGCCTTGACAGGGGGGCTTTGGATGAGCAGTTCTTC. Protein product: CASSLDRGALDEQFF.

The rearrangement links TRBV18 to TRBJ1-1; TRBD1 matches at 10 bases. CDR1 is KGHSH and CDR2 is LQKENI in the germline V gene. CDR3 size: 14 residues. With V trimmed by 10 bases and J by 5 bases, 10 bases remained unmatched. The CDR3 DNA follows: TGTGCCACCTTTGACAGGGGGCTTCGGACTGAAGCTTTCTTT. It yields the protein CATFDRGLRTEAFF.

The V call is TRBV28, the J call TRBJ2-1, with 14 positions matching TRBD2. The CDR3 length is 18 residues. Germline CDR1 MDHEN, CDR2 SYDVKM. The J segment lost 5 bases and the V segment lost 9 bases, leaving 15 bases of the junction unmatched. The CDR3 nucleotides read TGTGCCAGTATGACCGGGACTAGCGGGAGTCTGGGGCACAATGAGCAGTTCTTC. It yields the protein CASMTGTSGSLGHNEQFF.

This clone came up a few times. The gene calls are TRBV4-1 and TRBJ2-2; TRBD2 aligns across 7 bases. CDR3 length equals 14 residues. J gave up 1 base and V 8 bases, and 4 bases lay outside the gene matches. Germline CDR1 is MGHRA and CDR2 is YSYEKL. The CDR3 DNA reads as TGCGCCAGCCGCCCGGGAGGGAACACCGGGGAGCTGTTTTTT. Protein: CASRPGGNTGELFF.

This rearrangement joins TRBV6-5 to TRBJ2-1; D may be TRBD1 (6 bases). The CDR3 is made up of 16 amino acids. Germline lookup yields CDR1 MNHEY and CDR2 SVGAGI. V dropped 3 bases and J dropped 0 bases, with 12 bases sitting between them. The CDR3, as DNA: TGTGCCAGCAGTTATAGGGGGTCGAGCTCCTACAATGAGCAGTTCTTC. Amino acid sequence: CASSYRGSSSYNEQFF.

The chain couples TRBV7-6 to TRBJ2-5, with TRBD2 identical over 10 bases. V was pared by 3 bases and J by 2 bases, with 9 bases of the junction left unmatched. The length of the CDR3 is 17 residues. Germline V lookup: CDR1 SGHVS, CDR2 FNYEAQ. CDR3 loop: CASSFSTSGEDQETQYF. CDR3 nucleotide sequence: TGTGCCAGCAGCTTTTCAACTAGCGGGGAGGATCAAGAGACCCAGTACTTC.

This clone has only one observation. The chain carries TRBV11-2 and TRBJ2-4; D possibly corresponds to TRBD2 (5 bases). Germline-derived CDR1 and CDR2 are SGHAT and FQNNGV. This CDR3 contains 17 residues. The V gene lost 5 bases and the J gene lost 1 base, with 18 bases spanning the gap. The CDR3 DNA reads as TGTGCCAGCAGCCCCTGGACCGGGGTCTCGGCCAAAAACATTCAGTACTTC. Translated, it gives CASSPWTGVSAKNIQYF.

V and J are TRBV5-4 and TRBJ2-2, with 14 nucleotides matching TRBD2. Germline trimming cut 1 base from V and 6 bases from J; bases unmatched to any gene: 2. The CDR3 spans 16 residues. The V gene's germline CDR1 is SGHNT and CDR2 YYREEE (reference sequence). CDR3 sequence reads: CASSLSGLAGAGELFF. CDR3 DNA sequence: TGTGCCAGCAGCTTGTCGGGACTAGCGGGAGCCGGGGAGCTGTTTTTT.